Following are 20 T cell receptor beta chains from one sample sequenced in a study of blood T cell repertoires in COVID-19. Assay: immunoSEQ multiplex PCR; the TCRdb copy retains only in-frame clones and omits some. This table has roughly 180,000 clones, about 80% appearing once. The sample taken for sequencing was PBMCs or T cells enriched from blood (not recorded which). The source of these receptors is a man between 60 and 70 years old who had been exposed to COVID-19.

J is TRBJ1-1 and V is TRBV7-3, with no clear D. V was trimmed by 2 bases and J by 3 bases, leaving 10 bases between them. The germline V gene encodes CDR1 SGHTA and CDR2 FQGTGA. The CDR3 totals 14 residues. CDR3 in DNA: TGTGCCAGCAGCTTATCCGGGTACGACACTGAAGCTTTCTTT. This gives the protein CASSLSGYDTEAFF.

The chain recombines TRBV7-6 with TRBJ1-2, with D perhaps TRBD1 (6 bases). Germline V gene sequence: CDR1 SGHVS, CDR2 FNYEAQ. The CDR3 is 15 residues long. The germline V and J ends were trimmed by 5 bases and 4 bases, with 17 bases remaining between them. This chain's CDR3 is CASSPNPQGSYGYTF. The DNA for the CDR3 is TGTGCCAGCAGCCCGAACCCACAGGGCTCCTATGGCTACACCTTC.

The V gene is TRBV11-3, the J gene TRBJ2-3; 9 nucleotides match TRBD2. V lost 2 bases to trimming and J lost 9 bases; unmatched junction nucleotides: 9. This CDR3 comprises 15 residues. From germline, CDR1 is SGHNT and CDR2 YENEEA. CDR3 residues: CASSLLAGFGETQYF. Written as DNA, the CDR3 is TGTGCCAGCAGCTTACTAGCGGGATTCGGGGAGACGCAGTATTTT.

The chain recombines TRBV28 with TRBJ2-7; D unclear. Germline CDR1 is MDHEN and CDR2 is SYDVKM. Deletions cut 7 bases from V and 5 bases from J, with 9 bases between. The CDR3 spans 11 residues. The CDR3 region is CASIFQNEQYF. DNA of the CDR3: TGTGCCAGCATTTTTCAGAACGAGCAGTACTTC.

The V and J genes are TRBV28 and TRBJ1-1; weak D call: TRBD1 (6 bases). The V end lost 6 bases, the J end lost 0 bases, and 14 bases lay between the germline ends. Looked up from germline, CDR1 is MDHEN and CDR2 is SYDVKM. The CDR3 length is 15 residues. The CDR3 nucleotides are TGTGCCAGCAGGCTACCGGGACAAATGAACACTGAAGCTTTCTTT. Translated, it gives CASRLPGQMNTEAFF.

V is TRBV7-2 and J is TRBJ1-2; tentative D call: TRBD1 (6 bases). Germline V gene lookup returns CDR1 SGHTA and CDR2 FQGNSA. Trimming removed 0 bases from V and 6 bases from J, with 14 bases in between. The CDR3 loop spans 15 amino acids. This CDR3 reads CASSLAPGGANGYTF. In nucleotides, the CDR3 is TGTGCCAGCAGCTTAGCCCCTGGGGGCGCGAATGGCTACACCTTC.

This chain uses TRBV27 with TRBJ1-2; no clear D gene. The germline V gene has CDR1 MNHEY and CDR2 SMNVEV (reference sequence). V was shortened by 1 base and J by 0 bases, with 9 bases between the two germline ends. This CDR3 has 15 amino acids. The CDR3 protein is CASSLLGSPNYGYTF. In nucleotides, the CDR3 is TGTGCCAGCAGTTTATTGGGCAGCCCTAACTATGGCTACACCTTC.

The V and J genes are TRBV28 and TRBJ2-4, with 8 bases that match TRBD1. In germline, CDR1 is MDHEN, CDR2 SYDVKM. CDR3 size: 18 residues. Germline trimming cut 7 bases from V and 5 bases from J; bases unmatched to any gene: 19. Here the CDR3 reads CASTKAGGALSSQNIQYF. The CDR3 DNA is TGTGCCAGCACCAAGGCAGGGGGCGCATTGTCTTCCCAAAACATTCAGTACTTC.

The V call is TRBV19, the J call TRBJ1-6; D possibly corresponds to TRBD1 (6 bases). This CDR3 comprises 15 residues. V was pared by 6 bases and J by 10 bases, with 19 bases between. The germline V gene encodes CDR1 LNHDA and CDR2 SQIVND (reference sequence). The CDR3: CASSLQQGVGSPLHF. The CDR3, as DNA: TGTGCCAGTAGCCTACAACAGGGAGTAGGCTCACCCCTCCACTTT.

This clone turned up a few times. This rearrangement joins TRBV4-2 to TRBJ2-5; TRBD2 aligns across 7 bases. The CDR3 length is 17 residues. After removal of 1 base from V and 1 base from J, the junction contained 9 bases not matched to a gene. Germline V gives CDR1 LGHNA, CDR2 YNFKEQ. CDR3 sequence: CASSQGRPGGLQETQYF. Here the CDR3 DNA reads TGTGCCAGCAGCCAAGGCCGTCCGGGGGGACTCCAAGAGACCCAGTACTTC.

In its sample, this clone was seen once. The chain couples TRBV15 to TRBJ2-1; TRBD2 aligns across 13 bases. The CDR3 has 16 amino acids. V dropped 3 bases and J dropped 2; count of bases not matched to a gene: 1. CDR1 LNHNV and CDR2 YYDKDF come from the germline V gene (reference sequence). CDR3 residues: CATSRGTSGAYNEQFF. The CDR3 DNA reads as TGTGCCACCAGCAGGGGGACTAGCGGGGCCTACAATGAGCAGTTCTTC.

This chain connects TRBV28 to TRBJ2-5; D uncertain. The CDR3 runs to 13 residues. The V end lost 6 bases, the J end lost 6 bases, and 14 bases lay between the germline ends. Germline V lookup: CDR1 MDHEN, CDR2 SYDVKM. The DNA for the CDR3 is TGTGCCAGCAGACAAACAGTACGGCAGACCCAGTACTTC. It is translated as CASRQTVRQTQYF.

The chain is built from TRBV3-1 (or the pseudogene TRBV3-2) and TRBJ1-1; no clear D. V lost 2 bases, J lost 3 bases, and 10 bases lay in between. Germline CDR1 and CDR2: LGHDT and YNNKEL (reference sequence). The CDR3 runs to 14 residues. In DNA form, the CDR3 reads TGTGCCAGCAGCCAACTGGCGGGGTACACTGAAGCTTTCTTT. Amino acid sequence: CASSQLAGYTEAFF.

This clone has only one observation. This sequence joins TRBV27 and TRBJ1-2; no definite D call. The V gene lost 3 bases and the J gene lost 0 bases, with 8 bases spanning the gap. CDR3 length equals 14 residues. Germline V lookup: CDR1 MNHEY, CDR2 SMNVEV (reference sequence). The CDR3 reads CASSLAGPNYGYTF. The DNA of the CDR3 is TGTGCCAGCAGTTTGGCAGGCCCTAACTATGGCTACACCTTC.

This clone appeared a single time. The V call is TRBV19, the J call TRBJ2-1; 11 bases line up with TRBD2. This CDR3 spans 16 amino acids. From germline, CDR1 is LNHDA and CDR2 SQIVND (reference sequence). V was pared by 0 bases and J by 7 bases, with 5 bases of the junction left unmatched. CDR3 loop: CASSIEVGLAANEQFF. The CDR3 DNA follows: TGTGCCAGTAGTATAGAAGTGGGACTAGCGGCTAATGAGCAGTTCTTC.

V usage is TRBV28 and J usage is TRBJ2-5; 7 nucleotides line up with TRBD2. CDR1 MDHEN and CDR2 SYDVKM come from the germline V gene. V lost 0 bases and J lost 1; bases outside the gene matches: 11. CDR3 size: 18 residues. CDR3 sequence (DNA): TGTGCCAGCAGTTTATGGTCTAGCGGAACGACCCCCCAAGAGACCCAGTACTTC. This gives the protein CASSLWSSGTTPQETQYF.

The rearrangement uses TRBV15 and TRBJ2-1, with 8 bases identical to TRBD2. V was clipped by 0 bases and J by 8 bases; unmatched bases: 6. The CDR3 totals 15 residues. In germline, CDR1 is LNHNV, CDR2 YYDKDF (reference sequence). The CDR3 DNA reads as TGTGCCACCAGCAGAGAAATAGCGGGATCGGATGAGCAGTTCTTC. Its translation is CATSREIAGSDEQFF.

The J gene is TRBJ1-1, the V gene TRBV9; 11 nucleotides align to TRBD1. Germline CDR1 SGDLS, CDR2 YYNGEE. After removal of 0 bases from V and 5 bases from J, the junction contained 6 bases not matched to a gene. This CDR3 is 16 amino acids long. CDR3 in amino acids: CASSVGTGGGRTEAFF. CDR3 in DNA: TGTGCCAGCAGCGTAGGGACAGGGGGCGGTAGGACTGAAGCTTTCTTT.

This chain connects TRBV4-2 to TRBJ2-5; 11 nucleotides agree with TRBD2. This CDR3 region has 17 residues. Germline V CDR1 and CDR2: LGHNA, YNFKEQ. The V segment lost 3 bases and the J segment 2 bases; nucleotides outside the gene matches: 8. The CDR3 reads CASSHKPGLADQETQYF. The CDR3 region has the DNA TGTGCCAGCAGCCACAAACCGGGACTAGCGGATCAAGAGACCCAGTACTTC.

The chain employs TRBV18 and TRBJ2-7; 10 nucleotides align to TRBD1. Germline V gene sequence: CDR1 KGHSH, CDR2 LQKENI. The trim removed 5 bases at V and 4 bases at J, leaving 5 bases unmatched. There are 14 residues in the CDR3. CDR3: CASSVGTGEYEQYF. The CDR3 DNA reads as TGTGCCAGCTCAGTCGGGACAGGGGAGTACGAGCAGTACTTC.